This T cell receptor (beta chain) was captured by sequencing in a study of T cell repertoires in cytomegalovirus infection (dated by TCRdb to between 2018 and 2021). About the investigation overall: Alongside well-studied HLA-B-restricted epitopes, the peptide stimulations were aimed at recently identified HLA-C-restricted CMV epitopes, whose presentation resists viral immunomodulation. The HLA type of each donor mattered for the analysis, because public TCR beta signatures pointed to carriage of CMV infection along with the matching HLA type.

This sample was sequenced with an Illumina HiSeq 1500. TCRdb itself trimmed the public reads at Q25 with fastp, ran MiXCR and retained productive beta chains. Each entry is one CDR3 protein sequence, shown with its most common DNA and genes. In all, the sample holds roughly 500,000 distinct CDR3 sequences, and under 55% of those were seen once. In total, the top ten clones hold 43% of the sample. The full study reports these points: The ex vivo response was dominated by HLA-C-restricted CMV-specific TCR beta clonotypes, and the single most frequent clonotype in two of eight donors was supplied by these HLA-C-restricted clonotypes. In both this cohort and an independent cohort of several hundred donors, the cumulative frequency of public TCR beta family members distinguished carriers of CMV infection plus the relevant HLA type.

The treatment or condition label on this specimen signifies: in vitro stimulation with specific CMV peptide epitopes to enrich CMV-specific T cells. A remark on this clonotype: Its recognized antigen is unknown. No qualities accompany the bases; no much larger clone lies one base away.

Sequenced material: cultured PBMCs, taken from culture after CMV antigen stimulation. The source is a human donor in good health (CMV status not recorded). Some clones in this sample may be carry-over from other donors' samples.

The DNA sequence reads TGTGCCAGCAGCGCGGATTGGGGGGAGCTGTTTTTT. Its translation reads: CASSADWGELFF. Here the chain combines TRBV7-9 and TRBJ2-2; no D gene is confidently identified. V loses 5 bases of germline sequence and J loses 8 bases, and the interval between the two ends is 9 bases. The CDR3 spans 12 residues, from the cysteine through the phenylalanine. Only the CDR3 part of the read is kept: 36 bases, read in frame from the first base. The germline V gene (reference sequence) provides CDR1 SEHNR and CDR2 FQNEAQ.